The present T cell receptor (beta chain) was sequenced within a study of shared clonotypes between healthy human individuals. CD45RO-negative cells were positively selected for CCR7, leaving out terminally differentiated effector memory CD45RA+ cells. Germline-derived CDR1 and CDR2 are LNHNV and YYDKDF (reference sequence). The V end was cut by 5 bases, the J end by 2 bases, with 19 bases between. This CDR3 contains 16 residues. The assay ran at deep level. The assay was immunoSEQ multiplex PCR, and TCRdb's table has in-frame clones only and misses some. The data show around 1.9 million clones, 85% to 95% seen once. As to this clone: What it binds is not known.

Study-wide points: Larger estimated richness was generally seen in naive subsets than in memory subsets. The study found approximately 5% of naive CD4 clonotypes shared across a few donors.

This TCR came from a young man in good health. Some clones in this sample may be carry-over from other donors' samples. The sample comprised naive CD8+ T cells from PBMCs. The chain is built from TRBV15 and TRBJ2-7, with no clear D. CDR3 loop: CATSSRLTRTTYEQYF. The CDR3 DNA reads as TGTGCCACCAGCTCCCGACTGACACGAACTACCTACGAGCAGTACTTC.